This note documents a single T cell receptor beta chain sequence. This sample was taken from a study of blood T cell repertoires in COVID-19. The wider study: The samples span acute and convalescent COVID-19 from the United States, Italy and Spain. PBMCs, B-cell-depleted T cells, or T cells were the source of the cDNA or gDNA that made up the material.

Original data processing: Cell counts per sample came from amplifying reference gene primers. Sequenced by immunoSEQ multiplex PCR; TCRdb stores in-frame clones only, minus some. V and J calls and clone size come straight from that table; D and trimming were deduced from the DNA. Of some 210,000 clones in the sample, over 70% were seen once. The TCR sequence derives from a man over 45 with active or convalescent COVID-19. Sequencing input: peripheral blood.

The CDR3 loop is CASSPLPGNSPLHF. The CDR3 nucleotides read TGTGCCAGCAGTCCCCTACCAGGGAATTCACCCCTCCACTTT. The chain employs TRBV6-5 and TRBJ1-6, with D possibly matching TRBD1 (5 bases). Looked up from germline, CDR1 is MNHEY and CDR2 is SVGAGI. The CDR3 sequence is 14 residues long. V lost 5 bases and J 7 bases, leaving 12 bases between the germline ends.